This T cell receptor (beta chain) was captured by sequencing in a study of blood T cells in healthy people across ages. The sample holds many counts of this clonotype. Germline values: CDR1 SNHLY, CDR2 FYNNEI. V lost 8 bases and J 2 bases, leaving 19 bases between the germline ends. This CDR3 is built from 16 residues. Next came a second PCR, run for about 7 to 12 cycles, which used a sample-barcoded 5' primer along with a J-beta primer mix. Via MiXCR, TCRdb re-called the 5' RACE reads, giving one row per CDR3 protein. The sample includes roughly 640,000 distinct CDR3 sequences, 25% to 35% of them seen just once.

The sequencing input was blood. This TCR derives from a woman older than 75 in good health. V gene TRBV2 combines with J gene TRBJ2-1; D might be TRBD1 or TRBD2, each matching 5 bases. The DNA for the CDR3 is TGTGCCAGCGGGACCCTTGGGGCAGGTACCTACAATGAGCAGTTCTTC. Translated, it gives CASGTLGAGTYNEQFF.